This T cell receptor (beta chain) came from a study of radiation and T cells in renal cell carcinoma. In the study overall: Nephrectomy followed 15 Gy stereotactic body radiation by 4 weeks.

Generated by immunoSEQ multiplex PCR, the TCRdb table keeps only in-frame clones and is missing some. The sample lists 130,000 to 150,000 clones, approximately 91% occurring once. J was trimmed by 6 bases and V by 3 bases; bases with no gene match: 6. Germline CDR1 is SEHNR and CDR2 is FQNEAQ (reference sequence). CDR3 length: 14 amino acids. Stated time point: baseline pretreatment blood. Treatment reported: 15 Gy SBRT to primary tumor, nephrectomy 4 weeks later. After SBRT, blood was collected at 2 and 4 weeks, plus baseline. Comment on this clone: Its specificity is unknown.

General study findings and limits: No pretreatment tumor biopsies were available for baseline clonotypes. From baseline, blood top tumor clonotypes peaked at 2 weeks post-radiation.

The origin of this receptor is a woman in her fifties or sixties with renal cell carcinoma. This material consisted of blood, taken from a patient whose treatment included radiotherapy and nephrectomy. The chain is built from TRBV7-9 and TRBJ1-2; 8 bases line up with TRBD1. The CDR3 coding sequence is TGTGCCAGCAGCTTCACTGACAGGGGAAATGGCTACACCTTC. Its protein product is CASSFTDRGNGYTF.